This T cell receptor beta chain appears in the sequencing data of a study of CXCR3-negative and CXCR3-positive naive CD8 T cells. Germline V lookup: CDR1 MDHEN, CDR2 SYDVKM. CDR3 length: 14 residues. The libraries of TRB cDNA were prepared using 5' RACE with UMI labels. TCRdb derives one entry per CDR3 protein from the 5' RACE reads, leaving out DNA. This sample contains around 81,000 distinct CDR3 sequences. With regard to this clonotype: Its antigen is not known.

A CD45RO-CCR7+CD27+CD95- profile was what naive CD8+ T cells displayed. Study-wide findings and caveats: For memory CD8+ cells diversity was much lower, but both naive subsets had comparably high diversity. Relative to CXCR3-negative naive cells, CXCR3-positive naive cells had more hydrophobic TRB CDR3s.

The specimen was naive CXCR3- CD8+ T cells from blood. Specified subset: CD45RO-CCR7+CD27+CD95- naive CD8+ T cells lacking CXCR3 (TNR3-). The rearrangement links TRBV28 to TRBJ2-7; TCRdb indicates TRBD1, and absent DNA this call remains unverified. The sequence was collected from a human donor in good health. Some clones in this sample may be carry-over from other donors' samples. Here the CDR3 reads CASRNPGQNTEQYF.